This T cell receptor beta chain was documented in a study of blood T cell repertoires in COVID-19. Study information: Researchers got acute and convalescent COVID-19 samples from the United States, Italy and Spain.

Of note for this clone: Other nucleotide sequences from this sample produce the same CDR3.

As originally analysed: Reference gene primer amplification in the assay estimated nucleated cell counts. Data came from immunoSEQ multiplex PCR; TCRdb stores just in-frame clones and leaves some out. V, J and clone size are those of that table, while D and trimming were read from the DNA. The table has about 250,000 clones, 89% seen once; the top ten hold 3.5% to 5%. Germline V CDR1 and CDR2: SGDLS, YYNGEE. With 3 bases removed from V and 7 bases from J, the gap between germline ends came to 8 bases. The CDR3 loop spans 12 amino acids. The source material was peripheral blood. The TCR originated in a woman aged 35 to 49 who had recovered from COVID-19. V is TRBV9 and J is TRBJ2-1; tentative D call: TRBD2 (5 bases). The CDR3 sequence is CASSASGNEQFF. The CDR3 coding sequence is TGTGCCAGCAGCGCGAGCGGAAATGAGCAGTTCTTC.